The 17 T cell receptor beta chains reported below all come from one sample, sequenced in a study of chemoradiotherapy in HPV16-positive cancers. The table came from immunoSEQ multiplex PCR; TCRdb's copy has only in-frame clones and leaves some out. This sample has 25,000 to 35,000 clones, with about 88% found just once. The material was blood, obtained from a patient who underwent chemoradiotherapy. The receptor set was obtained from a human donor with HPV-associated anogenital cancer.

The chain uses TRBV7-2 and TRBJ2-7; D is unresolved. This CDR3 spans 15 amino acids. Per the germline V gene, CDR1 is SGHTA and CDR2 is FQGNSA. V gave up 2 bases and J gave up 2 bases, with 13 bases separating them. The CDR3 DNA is TGTGCCAGCAGCTTAACCCCGGTCCCGCCCTACGAGCAGTACTTC. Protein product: CASSLTPVPPYEQYF.

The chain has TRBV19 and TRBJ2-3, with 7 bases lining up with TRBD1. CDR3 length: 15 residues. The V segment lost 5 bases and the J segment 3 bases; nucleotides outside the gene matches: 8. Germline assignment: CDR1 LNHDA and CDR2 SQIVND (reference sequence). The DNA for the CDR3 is TGTGCCAGTAGTGGTACAGGGGTGGGGACAGATACGCAGTATTTT. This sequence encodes CASSGTGVGTDTQYF.

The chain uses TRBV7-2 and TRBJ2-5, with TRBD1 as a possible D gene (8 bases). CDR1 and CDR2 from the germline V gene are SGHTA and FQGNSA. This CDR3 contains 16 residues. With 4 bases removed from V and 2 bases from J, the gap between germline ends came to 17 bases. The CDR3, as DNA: TGTGCCAGCAGCTCGGACAGGGCCGGGGGGCAAGAGACCCAGTACTTC. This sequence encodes CASSSDRAGGQETQYF.

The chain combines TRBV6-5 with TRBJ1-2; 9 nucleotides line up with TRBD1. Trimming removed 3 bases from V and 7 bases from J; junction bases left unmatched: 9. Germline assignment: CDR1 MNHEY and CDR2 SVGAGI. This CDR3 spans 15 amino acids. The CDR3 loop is CASSYSDRGMRGYTF. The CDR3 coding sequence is TGTGCCAGCAGTTATTCCGACAGGGGGATGCGTGGCTACACCTTC.

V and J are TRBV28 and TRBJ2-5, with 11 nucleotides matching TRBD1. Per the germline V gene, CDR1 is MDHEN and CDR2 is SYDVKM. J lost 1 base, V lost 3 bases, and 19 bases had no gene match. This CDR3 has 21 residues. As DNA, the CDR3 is TGTGCCAGCAGTTTCCTCCGGGACAGGGGGGAGGAGCGGGGGCCCCAAGAGACCCAGTACTTC. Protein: CASSFLRDRGEERGPQETQYF.

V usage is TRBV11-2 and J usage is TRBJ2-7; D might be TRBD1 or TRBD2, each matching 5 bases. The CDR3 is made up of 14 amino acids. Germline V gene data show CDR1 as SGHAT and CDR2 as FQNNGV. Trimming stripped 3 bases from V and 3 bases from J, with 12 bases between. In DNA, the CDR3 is TGTGCCAGCAGCTTGGGGACCTTAGACTACGAGCAGTACTTC. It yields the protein CASSLGTLDYEQYF.

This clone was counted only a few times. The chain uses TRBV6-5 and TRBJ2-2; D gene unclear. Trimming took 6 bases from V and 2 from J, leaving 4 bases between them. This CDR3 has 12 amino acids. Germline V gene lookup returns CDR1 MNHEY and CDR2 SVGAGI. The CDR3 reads CASSRNTGELFF. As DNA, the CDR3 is TGTGCCAGCAGCCGCAACACCGGGGAGCTGTTTTTT.

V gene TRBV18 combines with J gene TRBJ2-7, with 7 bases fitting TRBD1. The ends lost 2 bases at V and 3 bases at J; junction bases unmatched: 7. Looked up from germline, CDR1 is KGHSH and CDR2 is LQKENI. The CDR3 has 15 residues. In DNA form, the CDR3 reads TGTGCCAGCTCACCAGGGGCAGGGGGAAACTACGAGCAGTACTTC. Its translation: CASSPGAGGNYEQYF. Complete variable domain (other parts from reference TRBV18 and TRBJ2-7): NAGVMQNPRHLVRRRGQEARLRCSPMKGHSHVYWYRQLPEEGLKFMVYLQKENIIDESGMPKERFSAEFPKEGPSILRIQQVVRGDSAAYFCASSPGAGGNYEQYFGPGTRLTVT.

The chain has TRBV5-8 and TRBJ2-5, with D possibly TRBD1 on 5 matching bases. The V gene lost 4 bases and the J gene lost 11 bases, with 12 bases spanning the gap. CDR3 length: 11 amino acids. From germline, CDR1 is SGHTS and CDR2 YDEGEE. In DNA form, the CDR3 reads TGTGCCAGCAGCCTGGAGAGACAGCAGTACTTC. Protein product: CASSLERQQYF. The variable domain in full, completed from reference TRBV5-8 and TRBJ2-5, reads EAGVTQSPTHLIKTRGQQATLRCSPISGHTSVYWYQQALGLGLQFLLWYDEGEERNRGNFPPRFSGRQFPNYSSELNVNALELEDSALYLCASSLERQQYFGPGTRLLVL.

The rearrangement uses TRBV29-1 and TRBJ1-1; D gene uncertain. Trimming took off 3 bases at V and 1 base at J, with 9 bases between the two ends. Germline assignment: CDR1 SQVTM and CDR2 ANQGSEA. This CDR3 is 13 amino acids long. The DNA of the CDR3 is TGCAGCGTTGAGGATTGGCAGAACACTGAAGCTTTCTTT. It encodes CSVEDWQNTEAFF.

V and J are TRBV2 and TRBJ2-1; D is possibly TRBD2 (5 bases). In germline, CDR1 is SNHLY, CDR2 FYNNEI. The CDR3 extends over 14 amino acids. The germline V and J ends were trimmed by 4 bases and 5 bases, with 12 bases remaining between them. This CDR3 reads CASSGMTRDNEQFF. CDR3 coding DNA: TGTGCCAGCAGTGGAATGACGCGGGACAATGAGCAGTTCTTC.

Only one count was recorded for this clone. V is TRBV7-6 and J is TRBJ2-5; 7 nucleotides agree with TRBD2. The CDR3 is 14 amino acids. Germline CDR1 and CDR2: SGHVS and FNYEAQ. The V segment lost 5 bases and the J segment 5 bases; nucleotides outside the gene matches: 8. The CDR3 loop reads CASSPQERGETQYF. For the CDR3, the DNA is TGTGCCAGCAGCCCGCAGGAGCGGGGCGAGACCCAGTACTTC.

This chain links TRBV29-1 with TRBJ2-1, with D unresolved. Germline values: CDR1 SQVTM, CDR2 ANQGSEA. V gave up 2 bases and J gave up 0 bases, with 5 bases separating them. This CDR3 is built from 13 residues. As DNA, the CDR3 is TGCAGCGTTGAACCCATCTCCTACAATGAGCAGTTCTTC. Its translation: CSVEPISYNEQFF.

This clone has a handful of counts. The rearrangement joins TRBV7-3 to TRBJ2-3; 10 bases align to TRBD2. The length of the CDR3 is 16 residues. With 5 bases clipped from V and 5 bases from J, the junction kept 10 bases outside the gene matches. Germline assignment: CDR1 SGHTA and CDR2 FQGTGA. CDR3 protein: CASSPGTSGAGDTQYF. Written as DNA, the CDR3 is TGTGCCAGCAGCCCAGGAACTAGCGGGGCTGGAGATACGCAGTATTTT.

The CDR3 sequence: CASSPTGASYNSPLHF. DNA for the CDR3: TGCGCCAGCAGCCCCACCGGAGCCTCCTATAATTCACCCCTCCACTTT. The chain joins TRBV5-1 to TRBJ1-6; D call uncertain. This CDR3 has 16 amino acids. V was clipped by 4 bases and J by 0 bases, with 11 bases between them. From germline, CDR1 is SGHRS and CDR2 YFSETQ.

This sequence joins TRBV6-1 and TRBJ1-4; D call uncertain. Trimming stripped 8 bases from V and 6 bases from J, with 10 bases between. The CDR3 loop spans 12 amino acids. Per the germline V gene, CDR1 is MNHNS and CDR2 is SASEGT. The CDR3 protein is CASGNSDEKLFF. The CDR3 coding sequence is TGTGCCAGCGGGAACAGCGATGAAAAACTGTTTTTT.

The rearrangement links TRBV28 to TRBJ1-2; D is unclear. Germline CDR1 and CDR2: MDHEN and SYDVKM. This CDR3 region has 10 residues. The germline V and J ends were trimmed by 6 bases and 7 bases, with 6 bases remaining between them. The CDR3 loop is CASRDVGYTF. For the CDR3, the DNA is TGTGCCAGCAGGGATGTTGGCTACACCTTC.